What follows is one T cell receptor beta chain and its context. Its target is not known. During its preparation, the TCRbeta library received unique molecular identifiers. TCRdb re-called the PCR reads with MiXCR, one entry per CDR3 protein. The table shows roughly 790,000 distinct CDR3 sequences, with 15% to 20% occurring only once. The data derive from a study of T-cell reconstitution after alpha-beta-depleted transplantation in children. Study-level results: Most T-cell counts and diversity one year after the transplant came from T cells that were newly produced. At day 60, the high TCRbeta diversity found in some patients originated from recipient T cells and thymic progenitors that had survived.

V lost 5 bases to trimming and J lost 3 bases, with 14 bases between them. Germline V CDR1 and CDR2: SEHNR, FQNEAQ (reference sequence). CDR3 length equals 15 residues. This clonotype was obtained from a male patient younger than 18 who had a stem cell transplant for acute lymphoblastic leukemia, so the T cells may come from the graft donor. The sequenced sample was PBMCs, mostly from graft donor cells, obtained 360 days after TCRalphabeta/CD19-depleted stem cell transplant. This chain links TRBV7-9 with TRBJ1-5; perhaps TRBD1 as D (6 bases). CDR3 nucleotide sequence: TGTGCCAGCAGCGTCACAGGGAGGGCCAATCAGCCCCAGCATTTT. As protein: CASSVTGRANQPQHF.